The rows below give T cell receptor beta chains drawn from one sample of a study of neoadjuvant anti-PD-1 for oral cavity cancer. Sequencing was performed with immunoSEQ multiplex PCR; in TCRdb, only in-frame clones are kept and a portion is missing. This table has 84,000 or so clones, about 84% appearing once. The material sequenced was PBMCs, taken before nivolumab (anti-PD-1) treatment. The receptors were sampled from a person between 35 and 79 years old with oral cavity squamous cell carcinoma. Both conserved end residues are part of each CDR3. D genes are given only for firm matches. Expanded clones are given a class, and other clones once, few, many or no size at all.

D gene,clone size,V gene,J gene,CDR3 DNA,CDR3 protein
TRBD1,NA,TRBV6-1,TRBJ2-7,TGTGCCAGCAGTGAACAGTTGGGACAGAACTACGAGCAGTACTTC,CASSEQLGQNYEQYF
NA,NA,TRBV11-2,TRBJ1-1,TGTGCCAGCAGCTTACAAAGGCAGACTGAAGCTTTCTTT,CASSLQRQTEAFF
TRBD1,NA,TRBV5-1,TRBJ2-7,TGCGCCAGCAGCTTAGGACAGGAGATCTACGAGCAGTACTTC,CASSLGQEIYEQYF
TRBD1,NA,TRBV10-3,TRBJ1-2,TGTGCCATCAGTGCGGACAGGCTTAACTATGGCTACACCTTC,CAISADRLNYGYTF
TRBD1,NA,TRBV9,TRBJ1-1,TGTGCCAGCACCTCTACAGGGGGCAGGGACACTGAAGCTTTCTTT,CASTSTGGRDTEAFF
TRBD1,NA,TRBV27,TRBJ1-1,TGTGCCAGCAGTCCACGCAACAGGGGGTTCGGAGGTGACACTGAAGCTTTCTTT,CASSPRNRGFGGDTEAFF
NA,NA,TRBV9,TRBJ2-2,TGTGCCAGCAGCGCAGGGGTCGTGGACACCGGGGAGCTGTTTTTT,CASSAGVVDTGELFF
NA,NA,TRBV9,TRBJ1-4,TGTGCCAGCAGCGTAGATCACAGTGGAGGAAAACTGTTTTTT,CASSVDHSGGKLFF
NA,NA,TRBV28,TRBJ1-2,TGTGCCAGCAGTTTATCCAGAACCTATGGCTACACCTTC,CASSLSRTYGYTF
TRBD1,NA,TRBV28,TRBJ1-2,TGTGCCAGCGCTGGGACAGGGAACTATGGCTACACCTTC,CASAGTGNYGYTF
TRBD2,NA,TRBV5-1,TRBJ2-7,TGCGCCAGCAGCATGCCCACTAGCGGGACCACCTACGAGCAGTACTTC,CASSMPTSGTTYEQYF
NA,few,TRBV5-1,TRBJ2-2,TGCGCCAGCAGTTTACAGCCGTACACCGGGGAGCTGTTTTTT,CASSLQPYTGELFF
TRBD2,NA,TRBV5-1,TRBJ2-1,TGCGCCAGCAGCTTAGCCGGGAGGGACCGGACTTACAATGAGCAGTTCTTC,CASSLAGRDRTYNEQFF
TRBD1,NA,TRBV28,TRBJ2-5,TGTGCCAGCAGTTTAGCCCCAGGGGGAGAGACCCAGTACTTC,CASSLAPGGETQYF
TRBD2,NA,TRBV30,TRBJ2-7,TGTGCCTGGAGTGAGATCAAGCGGGATTACGAGCAGTACTTC,CAWSEIKRDYEQYF
TRBD1,NA,TRBV7-2,TRBJ2-7,TGTGCCAGCAGCTTAATCGACAGGGGTTCCTACGAGCAGTACTTC,CASSLIDRGSYEQYF
NA,once,TRBV6-1,TRBJ2-1,TGTGCCAGCAGAGCGACAGGTGATAGTGAGCAGTTCTTC,CASRATGDSEQFF
NA,NA,TRBV2,TRBJ2-2,TGTGCCAGCAAGACAGACGCGAACACCGGGGAGCTGTTTTTT,CASKTDANTGELFF
NA,NA,TRBV10-3,TRBJ1-3,TGTGCCACGCTTCGACCGGGCGTCAAGGACACCATATATTTT,CATLRPGVKDTIYF
TRBD2,NA,TRBV29-1,TRBJ2-1,TGCAGCGTAAGACTAGCGGGAGGCTACAATGAGCAGTTCTTC,CSVRLAGGYNEQFF
NA,few,TRBV2,TRBJ2-3,TGTGCCAGCACGTGGGGGCCCGATACGCAGTATTTT,CASTWGPDTQYF
TRBD2,NA,TRBV19,TRBJ2-2,TGTGCCAGTACCCCCCTGAGACTAGCGGGATTAGGCACCGGGGAGCTGTTTTTT,CASTPLRLAGLGTGELFF
NA,NA,TRBV5-1,TRBJ2-3,TGCGCCAGCATGCCGTGGGCAGGAACAGATACGCAGTATTTT,CASMPWAGTDTQYF
NA,NA,TRBV19,TRBJ1-5,TGTGCCAGTAGTTCAGGGATTAGAAGCAATCAGCCCCAGCATTTT,CASSSGIRSNQPQHF
NA,NA,TRBV9,TRBJ2-7,TGTGCCAGCAGCGTAGGGGGGAGCTCCTACGAGCAGTACTTC,CASSVGGSSYEQYF
NA,NA,TRBV2,TRBJ2-5,TGTGCCTACGCCGAGGCAGAGACCCAGTACTTC,CAYAEAETQYF
TRBD1,NA,TRBV29-1,TRBJ1-1,TGCAGCGCCGAGGGGGCTCTTTGGATGAACACTGAAGCTTTCTTT,CSAEGALWMNTEAFF
TRBD1,few,TRBV29-1,TRBJ1-1,TGCAGCGTTGTCGGGACAGTCAACACTGAAGCTTTCTTT,CSVVGTVNTEAFF
NA,NA,TRBV25-1,TRBJ2-5,TGTGCCAGCCTTACCTCGGGGCCTACCCAAGAGACCCAGTACTTC,CASLTSGPTQETQYF
NA,NA,TRBV6-5,TRBJ2-7,TGTGCCAGCAGTTACATCACGGGGAGTACCGAGCAGTACTTC,CASSYITGSTEQYF
TRBD2,NA,TRBV7-2,TRBJ2-1,TGTGCCAGCCGTCCGGGACTATCGTACAATGAGCAGTTCTTC,CASRPGLSYNEQFF
TRBD2,NA,TRBV6-1,TRBJ2-1,TGTGCCAGCAGTGCGTTAGCGGGGGGGGATGAGCAGTTCTTC,CASSALAGGDEQFF
NA,NA,TRBV30,TRBJ1-4,TGTGCCTGGAGCATACGTGAAAAACTGTTTTTT,CAWSIREKLFF
TRBD2,NA,TRBV29-1,TRBJ2-7,TGCAGCGTTGGCCTAGCGGGTTCCTACGAGCAGTACTTC,CSVGLAGSYEQYF
NA,NA,TRBV25-1,TRBJ2-3,TGTGCCAGCAGTGCGGGAGTACGGACAGATACGCAGTATTTT,CASSAGVRTDTQYF
NA,NA,TRBV28,TRBJ1-2,TGTGCCAGCAGTTCGGACAGTCACTATGGCTACACCTTC,CASSSDSHYGYTF
NA,NA,TRBV6-1,TRBJ2-3,TGTGCCAGCAGTGAAGCAGGCACAGATACGCAGTATTTT,CASSEAGTDTQYF
NA,NA,TRBV6-5,TRBJ2-5,TGTGCCAGCAGTTTCTCCAAGGCTCAAGAGACCCAGTACTTC,CASSFSKAQETQYF
TRBD2,NA,TRBV5-1,TRBJ2-1,TGCGCCAGCAGCCCACAGACTAGCGGGAGTTATGATGAGCAGTTCTTC,CASSPQTSGSYDEQFF
NA,few,TRBV12-2,TRBJ1-2,TGTGCAAGTCGCTCCGGGACAGGGGCCCACTATGGCTACACCTTC,CASRSGTGAHYGYTF
NA,NA,TRBV9,TRBJ1-2,TGTGCCAGCAGCGTAGCTTTAGGACCTCGCGAGGGCTACACCTTC,CASSVALGPREGYTF
TRBD1,NA,TRBV11-2,TRBJ1-1,TGTGCCAGCAGCGCTTTCAGGGGACAGCAGAACACTGAAGCTTTCTTT,CASSAFRGQQNTEAFF
NA,once,TRBV19,TRBJ2-7,TGTGCCAGTAGCTCTTCGGTCCCCCCCTACGAGCAGTACTTC,CASSSSVPPYEQYF
NA,NA,TRBV5-1,TRBJ2-7,TGCGCCAGCAGCTTGGCTAGTTTCTCCTACGAGCAGTACTTC,CASSLASFSYEQYF
TRBD1,NA,TRBV27,TRBJ1-4,TGTGCCAGCAGTCCCAACAGGGGGCAAGTTGGTGAAAAACTGTTTTTT,CASSPNRGQVGEKLFF
NA,NA,TRBV9,TRBJ1-2,TGTGCCAGCAGCGTAGACAGGGACTATGGCTACACCTTC,CASSVDRDYGYTF
NA,NA,TRBV6-6,TRBJ1-5,TGTGCCAGCAGTATGGGGGCAGGGGGCAATCAGCCCCAGCATTTT,CASSMGAGGNQPQHF
TRBD2,once,TRBV15,TRBJ2-7,TGTGCCACCAGCAGGGGCCGCGGGAGATGGTCCGAGCAGTACTTC,CATSRGRGRWSEQYF
TRBD1,NA,TRBV5-4,TRBJ2-7,TGTGCCAGCAGTCCGACAGGGGGCAAACTTTCCTACGAGCAGTACTTC,CASSPTGGKLSYEQYF